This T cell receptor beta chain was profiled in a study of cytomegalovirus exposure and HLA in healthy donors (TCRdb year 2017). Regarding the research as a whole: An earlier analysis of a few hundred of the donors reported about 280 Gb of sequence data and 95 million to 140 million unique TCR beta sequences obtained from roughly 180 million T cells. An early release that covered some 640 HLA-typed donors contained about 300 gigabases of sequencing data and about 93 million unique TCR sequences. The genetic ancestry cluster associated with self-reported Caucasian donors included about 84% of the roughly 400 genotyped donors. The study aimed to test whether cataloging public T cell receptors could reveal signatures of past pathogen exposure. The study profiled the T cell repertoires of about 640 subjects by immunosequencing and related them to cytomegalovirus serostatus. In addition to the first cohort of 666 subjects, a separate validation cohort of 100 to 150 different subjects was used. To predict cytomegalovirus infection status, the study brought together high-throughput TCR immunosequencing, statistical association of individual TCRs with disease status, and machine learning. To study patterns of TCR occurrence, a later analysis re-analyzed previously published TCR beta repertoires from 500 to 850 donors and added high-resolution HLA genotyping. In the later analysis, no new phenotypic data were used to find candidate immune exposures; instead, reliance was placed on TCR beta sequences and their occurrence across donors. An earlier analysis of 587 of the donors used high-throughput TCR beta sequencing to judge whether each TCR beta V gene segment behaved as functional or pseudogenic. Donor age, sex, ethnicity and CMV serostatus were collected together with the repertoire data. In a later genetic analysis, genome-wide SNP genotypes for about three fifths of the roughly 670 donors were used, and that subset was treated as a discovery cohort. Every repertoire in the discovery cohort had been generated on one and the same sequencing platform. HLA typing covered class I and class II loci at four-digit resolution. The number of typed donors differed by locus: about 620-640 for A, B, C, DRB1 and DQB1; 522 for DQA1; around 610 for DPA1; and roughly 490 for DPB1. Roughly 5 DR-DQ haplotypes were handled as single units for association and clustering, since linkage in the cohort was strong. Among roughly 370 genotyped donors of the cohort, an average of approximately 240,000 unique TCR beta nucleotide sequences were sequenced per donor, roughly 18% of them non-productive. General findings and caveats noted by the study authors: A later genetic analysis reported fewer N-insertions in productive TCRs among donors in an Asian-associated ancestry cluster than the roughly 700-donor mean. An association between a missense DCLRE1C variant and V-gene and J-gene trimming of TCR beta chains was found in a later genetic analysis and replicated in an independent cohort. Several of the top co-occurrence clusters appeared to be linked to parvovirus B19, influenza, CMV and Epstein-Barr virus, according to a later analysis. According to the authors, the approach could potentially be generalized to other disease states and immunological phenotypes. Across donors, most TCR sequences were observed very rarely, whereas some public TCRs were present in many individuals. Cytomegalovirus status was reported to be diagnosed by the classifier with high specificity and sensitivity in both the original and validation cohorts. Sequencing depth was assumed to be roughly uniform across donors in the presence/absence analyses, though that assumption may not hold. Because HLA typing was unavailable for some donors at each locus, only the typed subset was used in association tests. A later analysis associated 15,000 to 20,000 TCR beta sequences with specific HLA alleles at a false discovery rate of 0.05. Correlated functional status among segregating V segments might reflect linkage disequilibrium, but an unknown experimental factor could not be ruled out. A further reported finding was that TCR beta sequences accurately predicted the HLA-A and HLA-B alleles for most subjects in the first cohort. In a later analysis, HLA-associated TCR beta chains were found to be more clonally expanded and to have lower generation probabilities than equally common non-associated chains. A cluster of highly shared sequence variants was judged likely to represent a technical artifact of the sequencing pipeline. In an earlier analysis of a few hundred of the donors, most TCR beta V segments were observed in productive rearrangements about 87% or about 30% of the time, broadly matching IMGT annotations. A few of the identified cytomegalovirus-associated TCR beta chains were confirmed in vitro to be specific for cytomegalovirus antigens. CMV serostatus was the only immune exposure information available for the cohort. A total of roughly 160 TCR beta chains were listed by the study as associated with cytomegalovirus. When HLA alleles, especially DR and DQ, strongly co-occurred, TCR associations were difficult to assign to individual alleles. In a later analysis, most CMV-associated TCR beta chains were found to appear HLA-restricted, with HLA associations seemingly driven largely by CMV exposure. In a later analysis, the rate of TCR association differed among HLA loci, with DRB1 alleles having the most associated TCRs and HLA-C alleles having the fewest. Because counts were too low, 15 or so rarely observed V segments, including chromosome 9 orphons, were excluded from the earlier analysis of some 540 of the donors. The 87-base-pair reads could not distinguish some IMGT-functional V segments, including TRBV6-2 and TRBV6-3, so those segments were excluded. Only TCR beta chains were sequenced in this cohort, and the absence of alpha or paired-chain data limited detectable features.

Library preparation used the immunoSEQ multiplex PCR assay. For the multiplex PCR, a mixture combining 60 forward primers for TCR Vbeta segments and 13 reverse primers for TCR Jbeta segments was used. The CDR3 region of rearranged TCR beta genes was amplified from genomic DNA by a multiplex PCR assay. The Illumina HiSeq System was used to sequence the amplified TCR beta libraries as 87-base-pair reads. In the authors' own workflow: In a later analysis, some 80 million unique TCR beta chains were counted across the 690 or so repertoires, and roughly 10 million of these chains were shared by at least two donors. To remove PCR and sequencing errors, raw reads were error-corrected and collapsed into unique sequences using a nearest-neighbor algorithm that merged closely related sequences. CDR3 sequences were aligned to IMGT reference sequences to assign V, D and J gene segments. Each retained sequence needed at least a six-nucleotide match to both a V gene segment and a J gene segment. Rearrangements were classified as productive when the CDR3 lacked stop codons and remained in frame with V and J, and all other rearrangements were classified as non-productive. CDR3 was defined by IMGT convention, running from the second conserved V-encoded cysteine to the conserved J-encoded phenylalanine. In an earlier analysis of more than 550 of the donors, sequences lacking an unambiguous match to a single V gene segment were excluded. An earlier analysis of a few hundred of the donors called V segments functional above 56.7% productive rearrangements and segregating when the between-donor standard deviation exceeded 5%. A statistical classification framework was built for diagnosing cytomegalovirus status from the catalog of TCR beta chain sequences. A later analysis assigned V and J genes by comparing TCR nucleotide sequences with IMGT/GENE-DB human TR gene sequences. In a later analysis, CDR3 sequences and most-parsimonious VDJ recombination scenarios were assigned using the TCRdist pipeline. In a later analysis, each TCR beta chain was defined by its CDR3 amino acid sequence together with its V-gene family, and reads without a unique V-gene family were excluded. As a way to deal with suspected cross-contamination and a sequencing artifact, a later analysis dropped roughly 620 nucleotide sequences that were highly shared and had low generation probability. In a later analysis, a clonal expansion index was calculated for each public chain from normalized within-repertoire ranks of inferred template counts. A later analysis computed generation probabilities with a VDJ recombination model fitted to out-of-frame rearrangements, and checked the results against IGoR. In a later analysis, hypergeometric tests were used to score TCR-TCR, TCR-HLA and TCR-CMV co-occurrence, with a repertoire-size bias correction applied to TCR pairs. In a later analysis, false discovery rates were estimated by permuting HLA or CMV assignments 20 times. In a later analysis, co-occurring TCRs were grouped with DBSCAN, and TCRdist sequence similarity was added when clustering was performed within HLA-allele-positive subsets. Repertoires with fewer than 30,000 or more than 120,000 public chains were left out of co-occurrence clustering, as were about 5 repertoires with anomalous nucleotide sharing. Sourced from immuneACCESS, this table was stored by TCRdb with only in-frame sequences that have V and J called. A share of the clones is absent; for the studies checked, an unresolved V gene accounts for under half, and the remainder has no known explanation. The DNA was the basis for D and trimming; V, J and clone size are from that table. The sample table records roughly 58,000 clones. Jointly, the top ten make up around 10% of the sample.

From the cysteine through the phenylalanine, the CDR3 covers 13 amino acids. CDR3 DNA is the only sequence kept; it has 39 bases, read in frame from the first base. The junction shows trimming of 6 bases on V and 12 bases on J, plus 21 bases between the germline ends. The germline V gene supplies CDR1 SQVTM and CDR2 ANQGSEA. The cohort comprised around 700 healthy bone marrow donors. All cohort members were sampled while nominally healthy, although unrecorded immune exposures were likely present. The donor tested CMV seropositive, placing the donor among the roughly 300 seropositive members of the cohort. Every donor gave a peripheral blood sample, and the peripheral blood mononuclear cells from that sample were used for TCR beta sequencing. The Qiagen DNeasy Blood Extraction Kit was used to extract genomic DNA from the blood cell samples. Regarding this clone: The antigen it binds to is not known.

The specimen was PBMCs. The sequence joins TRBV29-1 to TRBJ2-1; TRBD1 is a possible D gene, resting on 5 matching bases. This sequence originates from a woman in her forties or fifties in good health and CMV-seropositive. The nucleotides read TGCAGCGTGGGAACAGGTGAGGCGAATTTGCAGTTCTTC. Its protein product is CSVGTGEANLQFF.